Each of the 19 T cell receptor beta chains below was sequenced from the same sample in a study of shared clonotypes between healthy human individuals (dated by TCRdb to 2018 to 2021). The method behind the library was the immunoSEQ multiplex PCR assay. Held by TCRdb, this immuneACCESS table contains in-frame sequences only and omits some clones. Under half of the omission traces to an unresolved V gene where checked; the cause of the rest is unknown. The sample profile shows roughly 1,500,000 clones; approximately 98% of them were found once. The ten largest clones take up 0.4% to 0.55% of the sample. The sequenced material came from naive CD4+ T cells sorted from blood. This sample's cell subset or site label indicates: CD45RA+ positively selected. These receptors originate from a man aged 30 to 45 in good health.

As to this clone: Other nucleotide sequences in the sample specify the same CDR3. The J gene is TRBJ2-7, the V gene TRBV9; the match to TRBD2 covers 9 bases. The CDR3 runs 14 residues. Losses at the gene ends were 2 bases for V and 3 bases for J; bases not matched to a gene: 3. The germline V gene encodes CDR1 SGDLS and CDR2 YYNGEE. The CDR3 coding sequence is TGTGCCAGCAGCGTTAGCGGGAGCAACTACGAGCAGTACTTC. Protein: CASSVSGSNYEQYF.

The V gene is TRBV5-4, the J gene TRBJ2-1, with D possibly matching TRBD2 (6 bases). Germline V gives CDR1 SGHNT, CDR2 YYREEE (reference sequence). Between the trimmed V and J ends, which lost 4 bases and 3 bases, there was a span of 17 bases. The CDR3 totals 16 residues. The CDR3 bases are TGTGCCAGCAGCCTTGGGTCGGCGGGACTCTACAATGAGCAGTTCTTC. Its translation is CASSLGSAGLYNEQFF.

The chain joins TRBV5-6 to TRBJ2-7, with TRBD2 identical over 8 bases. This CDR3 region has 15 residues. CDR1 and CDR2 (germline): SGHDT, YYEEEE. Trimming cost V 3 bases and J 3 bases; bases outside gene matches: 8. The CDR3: CASSSLRSGSYEQYF. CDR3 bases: TGTGCCAGCAGCTCCCTTCGGAGCGGGAGCTACGAGCAGTACTTC.

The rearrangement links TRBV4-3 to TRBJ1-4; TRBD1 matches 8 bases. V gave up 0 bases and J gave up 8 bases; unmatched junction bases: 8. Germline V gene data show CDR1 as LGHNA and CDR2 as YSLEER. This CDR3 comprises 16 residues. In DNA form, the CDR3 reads TGCGCCAGCAGCCAAGATCCCCCAGGGGGCGTAGAAAAACTGTTTTTT. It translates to CASSQDPPGGVEKLFF.

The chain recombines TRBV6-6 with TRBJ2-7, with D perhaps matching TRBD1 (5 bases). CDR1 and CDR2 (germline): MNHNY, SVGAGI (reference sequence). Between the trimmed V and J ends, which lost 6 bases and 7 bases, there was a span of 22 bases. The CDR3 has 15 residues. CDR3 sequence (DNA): TGTGCCAGCAGGGAAGGGGCGGACACGTTCCTGGAGCAGTACTTC. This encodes CASREGADTFLEQYF.

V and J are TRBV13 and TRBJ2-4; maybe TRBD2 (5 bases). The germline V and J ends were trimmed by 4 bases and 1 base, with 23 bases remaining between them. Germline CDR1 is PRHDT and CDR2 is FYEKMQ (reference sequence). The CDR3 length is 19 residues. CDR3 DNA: TGTGCCAGCAGCTCATTTTTGAGCGCGTTCGGGGTCGCCAAAAACATTCAGTACTTC. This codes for CASSSFLSAFGVAKNIQYF.

In nucleotides, the CDR3 is TGCGCCAGCAGCTTGATCCAGGGGAGGAACACTGAAGCTTTCTTT. This gives the protein CASSLIQGRNTEAFF. This chain joins TRBV5-1 and TRBJ1-1; D perhaps matches TRBD1 (6 bases). V was shortened by 1 base and J by 1 base, with 11 bases between the two germline ends. Germline V CDR1 and CDR2: SGHRS, YFSETQ. CDR3 length: 15 residues.

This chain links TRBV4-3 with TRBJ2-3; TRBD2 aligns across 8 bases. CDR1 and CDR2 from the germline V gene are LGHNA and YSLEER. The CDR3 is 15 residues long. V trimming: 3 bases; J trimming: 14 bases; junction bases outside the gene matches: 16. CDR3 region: CASSQNAREGLRGYF. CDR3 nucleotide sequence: TGCGCCAGCAGCCAGAATGCCCGGGAGGGGCTGCGAGGGTATTTT.

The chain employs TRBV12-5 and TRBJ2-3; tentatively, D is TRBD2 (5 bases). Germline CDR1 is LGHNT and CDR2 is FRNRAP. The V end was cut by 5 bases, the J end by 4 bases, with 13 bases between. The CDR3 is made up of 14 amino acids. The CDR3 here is CASGLGRESDTQYF. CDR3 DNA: TGTGCTAGTGGTCTGGGTAGGGAGTCAGATACGCAGTATTTT.

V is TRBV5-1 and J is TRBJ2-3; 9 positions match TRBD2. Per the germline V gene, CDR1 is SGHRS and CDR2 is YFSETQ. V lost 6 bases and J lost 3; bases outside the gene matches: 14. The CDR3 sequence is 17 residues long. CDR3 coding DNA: TGCGCCAGCACCGGACCGGGACTAGCTGCGGGGACAGATACGCAGTATTTT. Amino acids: CASTGPGLAAGTDTQYF.

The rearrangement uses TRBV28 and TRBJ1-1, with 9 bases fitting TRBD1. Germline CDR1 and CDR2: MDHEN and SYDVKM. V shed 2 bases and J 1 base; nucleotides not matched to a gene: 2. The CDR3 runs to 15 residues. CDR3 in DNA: TGTGCCAGCAGTTTAGGGGGACAGGGGAACACTGAAGCTTTCTTT. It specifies CASSLGGQGNTEAFF.

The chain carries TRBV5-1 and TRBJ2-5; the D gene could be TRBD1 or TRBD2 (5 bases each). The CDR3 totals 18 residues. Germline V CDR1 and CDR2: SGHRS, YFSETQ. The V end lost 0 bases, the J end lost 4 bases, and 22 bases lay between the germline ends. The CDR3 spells CASSLVIQGPPRGETQYF. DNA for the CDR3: TGCGCCAGCAGCTTGGTGATCCAGGGACCCCCAAGGGGAGAGACCCAGTACTTC.

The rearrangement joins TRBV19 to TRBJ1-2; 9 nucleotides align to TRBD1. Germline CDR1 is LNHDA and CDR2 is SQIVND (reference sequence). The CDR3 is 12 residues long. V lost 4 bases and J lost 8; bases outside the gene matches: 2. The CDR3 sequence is CASSRTGAGYTF. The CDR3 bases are TGTGCCAGTAGTAGGACAGGGGCCGGCTACACCTTC. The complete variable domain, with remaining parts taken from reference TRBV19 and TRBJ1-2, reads DGGITQSPKYLFRKEGQNVTLSCEQNLNHDAMYWYRQDPGQGLRLIYYSQIVNDFQKGDIAEGYSVSREKKESFPLTVTSAQKNPTAFYLCASSRTGAGYTFGSGTRLTVV.

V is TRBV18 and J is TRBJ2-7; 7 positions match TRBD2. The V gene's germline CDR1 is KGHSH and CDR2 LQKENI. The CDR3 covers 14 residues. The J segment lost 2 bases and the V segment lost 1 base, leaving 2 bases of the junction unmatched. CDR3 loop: CASSPLGGAYEQYF. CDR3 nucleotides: TGTGCCAGCTCACCACTTGGGGGGGCCTACGAGCAGTACTTC.

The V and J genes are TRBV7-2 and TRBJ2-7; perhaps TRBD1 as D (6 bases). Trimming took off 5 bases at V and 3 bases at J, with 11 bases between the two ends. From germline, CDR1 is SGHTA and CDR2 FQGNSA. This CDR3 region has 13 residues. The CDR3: CASSDRWGYEQYF. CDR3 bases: TGTGCCAGCAGCGACAGGTGGGGCTACGAGCAGTACTTC.

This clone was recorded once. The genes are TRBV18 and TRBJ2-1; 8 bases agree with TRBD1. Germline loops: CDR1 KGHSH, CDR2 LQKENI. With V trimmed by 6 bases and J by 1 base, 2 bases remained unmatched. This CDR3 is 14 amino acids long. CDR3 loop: CASSRQGSYNEQFF. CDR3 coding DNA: TGTGCCAGCTCCAGACAGGGGTCCTACAATGAGCAGTTCTTC.

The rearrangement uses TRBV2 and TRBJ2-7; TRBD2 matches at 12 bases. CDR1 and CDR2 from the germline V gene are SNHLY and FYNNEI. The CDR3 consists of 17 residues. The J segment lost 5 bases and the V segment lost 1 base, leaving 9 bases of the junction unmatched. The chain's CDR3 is CASSEEEGLAGFDEQYF. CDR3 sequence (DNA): TGTGCCAGCAGTGAAGAAGAGGGACTAGCGGGCTTCGACGAGCAGTACTTC.

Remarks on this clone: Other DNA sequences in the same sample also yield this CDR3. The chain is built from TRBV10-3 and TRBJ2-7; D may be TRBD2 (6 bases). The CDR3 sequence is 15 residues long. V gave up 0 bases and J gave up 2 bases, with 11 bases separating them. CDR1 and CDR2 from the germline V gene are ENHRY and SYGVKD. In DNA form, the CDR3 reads TGTGCCATCAGTGAGTCGGTGGAGGGAACCTACGAGCAGTACTTC. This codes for CAISESVEGTYEQYF.

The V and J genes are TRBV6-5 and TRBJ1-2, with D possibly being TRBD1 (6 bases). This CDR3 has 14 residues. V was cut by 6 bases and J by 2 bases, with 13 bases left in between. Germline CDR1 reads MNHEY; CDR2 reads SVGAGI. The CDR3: CASSPGGANYGYTF. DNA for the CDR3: TGTGCCAGCAGCCCGGGGGGGGCGAACTATGGCTACACCTTC.